These T cell receptor beta chains were read from a single sample in a study of Ad26.COV2.S vaccination and SARS-CoV-2 variants. Only in-frame clones appear in the TCRdb table, and some are missing; sequencing was by immunoSEQ multiplex PCR. The sample comprises about 350,000 clones, roughly 91% of which are singletons, and approximately 5% rests with the top ten. The sample here was peripheral blood, taken in a trial of Ad26.COV2.S vaccine versus placebo. The receptors were sampled from a person between 18 and 59 years old who received the Ad26.COV2.S COVID-19 vaccine or a placebo. The CDR3 runs from the conserved cysteine through the conserved F or W. D genes are given only for firm matches. For some rows the clone size is stated as once, few or many, or as a class when expanded; others skip it.

j_call: TRBJ1-5; clone_size: once; v_call: TRBV21-1; d_call: NA; cdr3_nt: TGTGCCAGCAGCAAAGAACTGAATAGCAATCAGCCCCAGCATTTT; cdr3_aa: CASSKELNSNQPQHF
j_call: TRBJ2-5; clone_size: NA; v_call: TRBV19; d_call: TRBD2; cdr3_nt: TGTGCCAGTAGAGGACTAGCGGGGGACCCAGAGACCCAGTACTTC; cdr3_aa: CASRGLAGDPETQYF
j_call: TRBJ2-3; clone_size: NA; v_call: TRBV15; d_call: TRBD1; cdr3_nt: TGTGCCACCAGCAGAGATCCCGGGACAGGGGCAGATACGCAGTATTTT; cdr3_aa: CATSRDPGTGADTQYF
j_call: TRBJ1-1; clone_size: NA; v_call: TRBV30; d_call: NA; cdr3_nt: TGTGCCTGGAGTTACGACACTGAAGCTTTCTTT; cdr3_aa: CAWSYDTEAFF
j_call: TRBJ2-3; clone_size: NA; v_call: TRBV6-6; d_call: TRBD2; cdr3_nt: TGTGCCAGCAGGGGGACTAGCGGGTACACAGATACGCAGTATTTT; cdr3_aa: CASRGTSGYTDTQYF
j_call: TRBJ1-1; clone_size: once; v_call: TRBV5-5; d_call: NA; cdr3_nt: TGTGCCAGCAGCAAAAACACTGAAGCTTTCTTT; cdr3_aa: CASSKNTEAFF
j_call: TRBJ2-5; clone_size: NA; v_call: TRBV6-5; d_call: TRBD2; cdr3_nt: TGTGCCAGCAGTTACTCCTCTAGCGGGGGGTGGGAGACCCAGTACTTC; cdr3_aa: CASSYSSSGGWETQYF
j_call: TRBJ2-7; clone_size: NA; v_call: TRBV5-5; d_call: NA; cdr3_nt: TGTGCCAGCAGCTTGGAGTCAGGCGCCTTCTACGAGCAGTACTTC; cdr3_aa: CASSLESGAFYEQYF
j_call: TRBJ1-6; clone_size: NA; v_call: TRBV7-9; d_call: TRBD1; cdr3_nt: TGTGCCAGCAGCCGTGGGACAGAAAATTCACCCCTCCACTTT; cdr3_aa: CASSRGTENSPLHF
j_call: TRBJ2-3; clone_size: NA; v_call: TRBV5-1; d_call: NA; cdr3_nt: TGCGCCAGCAGCTTTGGGTATCAGACAGATACGCAGTATTTT; cdr3_aa: CASSFGYQTDTQYF
j_call: TRBJ2-7; clone_size: once; v_call: TRBV7-2; d_call: TRBD2; cdr3_nt: TGTGCCAGCAGCTTGCTAGCGGGAGGCCCCTCCTACGAGCAGTACTTC; cdr3_aa: CASSLLAGGPSYEQYF
j_call: TRBJ1-1; clone_size: NA; v_call: TRBV7-3; d_call: NA; cdr3_nt: TGTGCCAGCAGCTTAACGCAGGCCCAAGGGGCTGAAGCTTTCTTT; cdr3_aa: CASSLTQAQGAEAFF
j_call: TRBJ1-3; clone_size: NA; v_call: TRBV18; d_call: NA; cdr3_nt: TGTGCCAGCTCACCGGGTCGGGAGCCTGGAAACACCATATATTTT; cdr3_aa: CASSPGREPGNTIYF
j_call: TRBJ1-5; clone_size: NA; v_call: TRBV6-5; d_call: NA; cdr3_nt: TGTGCCAGCTCCAGGGAACGTTGGGATCAGCCCCAGCATTTT; cdr3_aa: CASSRERWDQPQHF
j_call: TRBJ1-6; clone_size: NA; v_call: TRBV5-6; d_call: NA; cdr3_nt: TGTGCCAGCAGCTTGGGTGTGACTGTAAAACTGAATTCACCCCTCCACTTT; cdr3_aa: CASSLGVTVKLNSPLHF
j_call: TRBJ2-7; clone_size: NA; v_call: TRBV6-2/TRBV6-3; d_call: TRBD1; cdr3_nt: TGTGCCAGCAGTCCCCCGGGACAGGGCTACGAGCAGTACTTC; cdr3_aa: CASSPPGQGYEQYF
j_call: TRBJ1-4; clone_size: NA; v_call: TRBV15; d_call: TRBD1; cdr3_nt: TGTGCCACCAGCCCCGAGGAGGGGGCCGGGAATGAAAAACTGTTTTTT; cdr3_aa: CATSPEEGAGNEKLFF
j_call: TRBJ1-1; clone_size: NA; v_call: TRBV7-8; d_call: NA; cdr3_nt: TGTGCCAGCAGAGACCCGAGAGTGAACACTGAAGCTTTCTTT; cdr3_aa: CASRDPRVNTEAFF
j_call: TRBJ2-2; clone_size: NA; v_call: TRBV5-4; d_call: NA; cdr3_nt: TGTGCCAGCAGCGCGGGGCAGGGGAACACCGGGGAGCTGTTTTTT; cdr3_aa: CASSAGQGNTGELFF
j_call: TRBJ1-4; clone_size: NA; v_call: TRBV6-5; d_call: NA; cdr3_nt: TGTGCCAGCATGAGATGGGCAGGGACTAATGAAAAACTGTTTTTT; cdr3_aa: CASMRWAGTNEKLFF
j_call: TRBJ1-5; clone_size: few; v_call: TRBV19; d_call: TRBD1; cdr3_nt: TGTGCCAGTAAACGGACAGGGGGCTTCCCCAATCAGCCCCAGCATTTT; cdr3_aa: CASKRTGGFPNQPQHF
j_call: TRBJ2-5; clone_size: NA; v_call: TRBV7-9; d_call: NA; cdr3_nt: TGTGCCAGCAGCTTAGGAGGGGGAGGGGAGACCCAGTACTTC; cdr3_aa: CASSLGGGGETQYF
j_call: TRBJ1-6; clone_size: NA; v_call: TRBV12-3/TRBV12-4; d_call: NA; cdr3_nt: TGTGCCACCTCCCTCGGGGGGAATTCACCCCTCCACTTT; cdr3_aa: CATSLGGNSPLHF
j_call: TRBJ1-1; clone_size: NA; v_call: TRBV6-1; d_call: NA; cdr3_nt: TGTGCCAGCAGTGAACGAGGAGAGAACACTGAAGCTTTCTTT; cdr3_aa: CASSERGENTEAFF
j_call: TRBJ1-1; clone_size: once; v_call: TRBV27; d_call: NA; cdr3_nt: TGTGCCAGCAGTTCGCGACACAGGGTTAACACTGAAGCTTTCTTT; cdr3_aa: CASSSRHRVNTEAFF
j_call: TRBJ2-7; clone_size: NA; v_call: TRBV12-3/TRBV12-4; d_call: NA; cdr3_nt: TGTGCCAGCAGTTTATTGGCGTCCCACGAGCAGTACTTC; cdr3_aa: CASSLLASHEQYF
j_call: TRBJ2-5; clone_size: NA; v_call: TRBV9; d_call: NA; cdr3_nt: TGTGCCAGCAGCGTAGGGGGGAACCAAGAGACCCAGTACTTC; cdr3_aa: CASSVGGNQETQYF
j_call: TRBJ2-5; clone_size: NA; v_call: TRBV7-2; d_call: NA; cdr3_nt: TGTGCCAGCAGCCCCGACGAAGGGGGAAGAGAGACCCAGTACTTC; cdr3_aa: CASSPDEGGRETQYF
j_call: TRBJ2-7; clone_size: once; v_call: TRBV5-3; d_call: NA; cdr3_nt: TGTGCCAGAAGCTTTAAGAGAGTGGGAGGAATCTCCTACGAGCAGTACTTC; cdr3_aa: CARSFKRVGGISYEQYF
j_call: TRBJ1-1; clone_size: NA; v_call: TRBV2; d_call: TRBD1; cdr3_nt: TGTGCCAGCAGTGCCGGACAGGGGGTCGGCACTGAAGCTTTCTTT; cdr3_aa: CASSAGQGVGTEAFF
j_call: TRBJ2-1; clone_size: NA; v_call: TRBV6-4; d_call: TRBD2; cdr3_nt: TGTGCCAGCAGTGACTCAGCGGGGCAACTACTCAATGAGCAGTTCTTC; cdr3_aa: CASSDSAGQLLNEQFF
j_call: TRBJ1-1; clone_size: NA; v_call: TRBV6-5; d_call: TRBD1; cdr3_nt: TGTGCCAGCAGTTACTCGGACAGGGCCCGAACTGAAGCTTTCTTT; cdr3_aa: CASSYSDRARTEAFF
j_call: TRBJ2-2; clone_size: once; v_call: TRBV7-9; d_call: NA; cdr3_nt: TGTGCCAGCAGCCGGGAACAGAACACCGGGGAGCTGTTTTTT; cdr3_aa: CASSREQNTGELFF
j_call: TRBJ1-2; clone_size: NA; v_call: TRBV5-6; d_call: TRBD1; cdr3_nt: TGTGCCAGCAGCTTAGGGCACAGGGGCTATGGCTACACCTTC; cdr3_aa: CASSLGHRGYGYTF
j_call: TRBJ2-1; clone_size: NA; v_call: TRBV21-1; d_call: NA; cdr3_nt: TGTGCCAGCAGCTCCCGGAGGGAAGAAGGGTGTGAGCAGTTCTTC; cdr3_aa: CASSSRREEGCEQFF
j_call: TRBJ2-1; clone_size: once; v_call: TRBV3-1/TRBV3-2; d_call: TRBD2; cdr3_nt: TGTGCCAGCAGCCAAGGGACTAGCTATGAGCAGTTCTTC; cdr3_aa: CASSQGTSYEQFF
j_call: TRBJ2-7; clone_size: once; v_call: TRBV5-6; d_call: NA; cdr3_nt: TGTGCCAGCAGCTTATCCGGAGCCTACGAGCAGTACTTC; cdr3_aa: CASSLSGAYEQYF
j_call: TRBJ1-1; clone_size: NA; v_call: TRBV6-1; d_call: NA; cdr3_nt: TGTGCCAGCAGTGATGAACCTCCTTACGTTGGGGACACTGAAGCTTTCTTT; cdr3_aa: CASSDEPPYVGDTEAFF
j_call: TRBJ1-2; clone_size: NA; v_call: TRBV7-9; d_call: TRBD1; cdr3_nt: TGTGCCAGCAGCTTAGCCGTTGGGACAGGGTCGGCTAACTATGGCTACACCTTC; cdr3_aa: CASSLAVGTGSANYGYTF
j_call: TRBJ1-2; clone_size: NA; v_call: TRBV29-1; d_call: TRBD1; cdr3_nt: TGCAGCGTGGGGGACAGGGGCCATTCTAACTATGGCTACACCTTC; cdr3_aa: CSVGDRGHSNYGYTF
j_call: TRBJ1-5; clone_size: NA; v_call: TRBV7-8; d_call: NA; cdr3_nt: TGTGCCAGCAGCTTAGACAGGGATCTTCGCAATCAGCCCCAGCATTTT; cdr3_aa: CASSLDRDLRNQPQHF
j_call: TRBJ2-2; clone_size: NA; v_call: TRBV6-5; d_call: NA; cdr3_nt: TGTGCCAGCAGTTACCAACCAAACACCGGGGAGCTGTTTTTT; cdr3_aa: CASSYQPNTGELFF
j_call: TRBJ2-3; clone_size: NA; v_call: TRBV7-2; d_call: NA; cdr3_nt: TGTGCCAGCAGCTTACCGGCTAGCGCTAGCACAGATACGCAGTATTTT; cdr3_aa: CASSLPASASTDTQYF